These T cell receptor beta chains were read from a single sample in a study of blood T cell repertoires in COVID-19. Sequencing used immunoSEQ multiplex PCR; TCRdb keeps in-frame clones, though not all of them. The table records some 74,000 clones, about 80% of them present only once. Sequenced input: peripheral blood. The receptors were gathered from a human donor in a cohort sampled during active COVID-19. CDR3s include the opening cysteine and the closing phenylalanine or tryptophan. A D gene is named only where the DNA matches it firmly. Some rows mark clone size as missing; the rest say once, few, many or name a class of expanded clone.

CDR3 length | J gene | D gene | clone size | V gene | CDR3 DNA | CDR3 protein
16 | TRBJ1-2 | TRBD1 | - | TRBV28 | TGTGCCAGCAGTTTTGGGTCCCGTGGACAGGGGTATGGCTACACCTTC | CASSFGSRGQGYGYTF
15 | TRBJ2-1 | - | - | TRBV5-6 | TGTGCCAGCAGCTTCCCGGGCAGGGCCGTCAATGAGCAGTTCTTC | CASSFPGRAVNEQFF
15 | TRBJ1-2 | TRBD1 | - | TRBV28 | TGTGCCAGCAGACAGACAGGGAAGGCTAACTATGGCTACACCTTC | CASRQTGKANYGYTF
14 | TRBJ2-6 | - | - | TRBV3-1/TRBV3-2 | TGTGCCAGCAGCCAAGACGGGGTCTCCAACGTCCTGACTTTC | CASSQDGVSNVLTF
13 | TRBJ1-2 | - | - | TRBV23-1 | TGCGCCAGCAGGACAGCCTATAACTATGGCTACACCTTC | CASRTAYNYGYTF
16 | TRBJ2-2 | TRBD2 | - | TRBV9 | TGTGCCAGCAGCGGTAGCGGGGGGTCCCAATTGGGGGAGCTGTTTTTT | CASSGSGGSQLGELFF
14 | TRBJ1-4 | - | - | TRBV6-6 | TGTGCCAGCAGTTACTCGAGGGGGTATGAAAAACTGTTTTTT | CASSYSRGYEKLFF
14 | TRBJ1-1 | - | - | TRBV11-2 | TGTGCCAGCAGCTTGTTTGGACAAGCCACTGAAGCTTTCTTT | CASSLFGQATEAFF
13 | TRBJ2-5 | TRBD1 | - | TRBV12-3/TRBV12-4 | TGTGCCAGCATCTGGACAGGGGGAGAGACCCAGTACTTC | CASIWTGGETQYF
21 | TRBJ2-1 | TRBD1 | - | TRBV12-5 | TGTGCTAGTGGTTTGGTCACGAAATTCACAGGGGGCGAGGAGGTCTACAATGAGCAGTTCTTC | CASGLVTKFTGGEEVYNEQFF
15 | TRBJ1-1 | - | - | TRBV6-5 | TGTGCCAGCAGTTACGTCCGGACAGTGAACACTGAAGCTTTCTTT | CASSYVRTVNTEAFF
16 | TRBJ1-3 | - | - | TRBV28 | TGTGCCAGCAGTTCCCACTCGACAGTCTCTGGAAACACCATATATTTT | CASSSHSTVSGNTIYF
14 | TRBJ1-5 | TRBD1 | few | TRBV24-1 | TGTGCCACCAGCTCCGGGACAGTGAATCAGCCCCAGCATTTT | CATSSGTVNQPQHF
14 | TRBJ1-4 | - | once | TRBV6-2/TRBV6-3 | TGTGCCAGCAGTCGACAGGAAGTTAATGAAAAACTGTTTTTT | CASSRQEVNEKLFF
15 | TRBJ1-1 | TRBD1 | - | TRBV5-4 | TGTGCCAGCAGCCTAGACAGGGTGGGGAACACTGAAGCTTTCTTT | CASSLDRVGNTEAFF
14 | TRBJ2-7 | - | - | TRBV19 | TGTGCCAGTAGTGTCCGGGACAAACTCTTCGAGCAGTACTTC | CASSVRDKLFEQYF
13 | TRBJ1-5 | - | - | TRBV6-6 | TGTGCCAGCAGTTCAGGGTACAATCAGCCCCAGCATTTT | CASSSGYNQPQHF
14 | TRBJ2-1 | TRBD2 | once | TRBV19 | TGTGCCAGTAGTATGTGGGGGGGGAACAATGAGCAGTTCTTC | CASSMWGGNNEQFF
16 | TRBJ2-1 | TRBD2 | - | TRBV5-4 | TGTGCCAGCAGCCCACACGGGACTAGCGGCTACAATGAGCAGTTCTTC | CASSPHGTSGYNEQFF
15 | TRBJ2-5 | TRBD2 | - | TRBV28 | TGTGCCAGCACCTCCCCAGCGGGGGGCCAAGAGACCCAGTACTTC | CASTSPAGGQETQYF
20 | TRBJ1-5 | TRBD1 | - | TRBV7-8 | TGTGCCAGCAGAAATGATCCGGGACAGGGGGAGGCGTTTGGCAATCAGCCCCAGCATTTT | CASRNDPGQGEAFGNQPQHF
15 | TRBJ2-1 | TRBD1 | - | TRBV15 | TGTGCCACCAGCAGTTGGACAGGGGGGAGAAATGAGCAGTTCTTC | CATSSWTGGRNEQFF
16 | TRBJ1-5 | TRBD1 | few | TRBV6-5 | TGTGCCAGCAGTTCGGGGGACAGGAGGCGCAATCAGCCCCAGCATTTT | CASSSGDRRRNQPQHF
17 | TRBJ2-1 | - | few | TRBV19 | TGTGCCAGTAGTCCTCCCTCGGCGCCGGGAGGAGGGGGTGAGCAGTTCTTC | CASSPPSAPGGGGEQFF
14 | TRBJ2-1 | - | - | TRBV14 | TGTGCCAGCAGCCAAGATCAATTTCCCGGGGAGCAGTTCTTC | CASSQDQFPGEQFF
16 | TRBJ2-2 | TRBD1 | once | TRBV5-1 | TGCGCCAGCAGCTTAGGACAGGGGAAAAACACCGGGGAGCTGTTTTTT | CASSLGQGKNTGELFF
13 | TRBJ2-1 | TRBD2 | few | TRBV7-7 | TGTGCTAGCAGCTTAGTACTAGCGGGTGAGCAGTTCTTC | CASSLVLAGEQFF
14 | TRBJ2-1 | TRBD2 | - | TRBV7-9 | TGTGCCAGCAGCTCCTACATACCAGCGGGAGAGCAGTTCTTC | CASSSYIPAGEQFF
13 | TRBJ1-3 | - | medium-sized | TRBV27 | TGTGCCAGCAGTAAAGCCACTGGAAACACCATATATTTT | CASSKATGNTIYF
14 | TRBJ1-1 | TRBD1 | few | TRBV15 | TGTGCCACCAGGAGATCGGGACAGGGGGATAGGGCTTTCTTT | CATRRSGQGDRAFF
17 | TRBJ1-2 | - | few | TRBV7-9 | TGTGCCAGCAGCTTAGGGGCAGGGAATCGGGGGGACTATGGCTACACCTTC | CASSLGAGNRGDYGYTF
16 | TRBJ1-1 | TRBD1 | - | TRBV7-8 | TGTGCCAGCAGCCCCGGACAGGGGGCACGTAACACTGAAGCTTTCTTT | CASSPGQGARNTEAFF
14 | TRBJ1-6 | TRBD1 | - | TRBV4-2 | TGTGCCAGCAGCCGAGACAGGGTTGGTTCACCCCTCCACTTT | CASSRDRVGSPLHF
15 | TRBJ2-5 | TRBD2 | - | TRBV9 | TGTGCCAGCACCGGAGGCGGGAGGGCACAGGAGACCCAGTACTTC | CASTGGGRAQETQYF
14 | TRBJ2-7 | TRBD2 | few | TRBV7-9 | TGTGCCAGCAGACCGGGACTAGCGACCTACGAGCAGTACTTC | CASRPGLATYEQYF
15 | TRBJ1-6 | - | - | TRBV29-1 | TGCAGCGTTGAAGTGCGGCAGCTGTATAATTCACCCCTCCACTTT | CSVEVRQLYNSPLHF
18 | TRBJ1-5 | TRBD1 | few | TRBV28 | TGTGCCAGCAGGGGGGACAGGGCCCAATACTATAGCAATCAGCCCCAGCATTTT | CASRGDRAQYYSNQPQHF
14 | TRBJ2-7 | - | - | TRBV5-1 | TGCGCCAGCAGCTTGGACAGGGCCCCGGAGGAGCAGTACTTC | CASSLDRAPEEQYF
16 | TRBJ1-6 | TRBD1 | - | TRBV4-1 | TGCGCCAGCAGCCAGGCCGGGACAGGGTATAATTCACCCCTCCACTTT | CASSQAGTGYNSPLHF
11 | TRBJ1-1 | - | - | TRBV5-8 | TGTGCCAGCAGCCGCCTATTTACGGTGTACTTT | CASSRLFTVYF
16 | TRBJ2-1 | - | - | TRBV24-1 | TGTGCCACCAGTGATTTGGGTAGACGGGGTGTCAATGAGCAGTTCTTC | CATSDLGRRGVNEQFF
16 | TRBJ2-6 | - | - | TRBV7-2 | TGTGCCAGCAGCTTGTCCTTTTCCTCTGGGGCCAACGTCCTGACTTTC | CASSLSFSSGANVLTF
14 | TRBJ2-1 | TRBD1 | - | TRBV10-3 | TGTGCCACCGAAGGAGCGACAGGGGGCAATGAGCAGTTCTTC | CATEGATGGNEQFF
14 | TRBJ2-5 | - | - | TRBV21-1 | TGTGCCAGCAGCAAAGTCGGGGAATCGGAGACCCAGTACTTC | CASSKVGESETQYF
14 | TRBJ1-2 | - | - | TRBV7-2 | TGTGCCAGCAGCTTACAGGGGAGAAAATATGGCTACACCTTC | CASSLQGRKYGYTF
15 | TRBJ2-7 | TRBD2 | - | TRBV7-2 | TGTGCCAGCAGCTTTACCGCGGGGGGTTCCTACGAGCAGTACTTC | CASSFTAGGSYEQYF
17 | TRBJ2-6 | - | - | TRBV7-2 | TGTGCCAGCAGCTTAGAGAGGGCTAGCTCTGGGGCCAACGTCCTGACTTTC | CASSLERASSGANVLTF
14 | TRBJ1-6 | - | - | TRBV18 | TGTGCCAGCTCACCGTCGGGATATAATTCACCCCTCCACTTT | CASSPSGYNSPLHF
15 | TRBJ2-2 | TRBD2 | - | TRBV19 | TGTGCCAGTAGGGGGGGACTAGCGGCCACCGGGGAGCTGTTTTTT | CASRGGLAATGELFF
13 | TRBJ1-4 | - | - | TRBV19 | TGTGCCTCCAGCCGGGGAATAAGTGAAAAACTGTTTTTT | CASSRGISEKLFF
13 | TRBJ1-1 | - | - | TRBV2 | TGTGCCAGCAGTGAACAGGGATACACTGAAGCTTTCTTT | CASSEQGYTEAFF
13 | TRBJ1-5 | TRBD1 | - | TRBV5-8 | TGTGCCAGCAGCTTCCAGGGGGCGCAGCCCCAGCATTTT | CASSFQGAQPQHF
15 | TRBJ1-5 | - | many | TRBV19 | TGTGCCAGTAGTATAACAGGGCTTAGCAATCAGCCCCAGCATTTT | CASSITGLSNQPQHF
14 | TRBJ2-3 | TRBD1 | few | TRBV7-3 | TGTGCCAGCAGCTTGGGACAGGTCACAGATACGCAGTATTTT | CASSLGQVTDTQYF
15 | TRBJ2-5 | TRBD1 | - | TRBV5-1 | TGCGCCAGCAGGTCGACAGGGGGATACCAAGAGACCCAGTACTTC | CASRSTGGYQETQYF